The 24 T cell receptor beta chains below come from one sample, sequenced in a study of control samples from healthy donors and cancer patients. Profiling relied on immunoSEQ multiplex PCR, and the TCRdb table lists in-frame clones only, not all of them. The sample shows about 190,000 clones, around 90% of them seen only once. Sample: blood. The source is a man aged 25 to 45 in good health.

V is TRBV5-8 and J is TRBJ1-6, with TRBD1 identical over 9 bases. This CDR3 has 15 residues. The ends lost 5 bases at V and 6 bases at J; junction bases unmatched: 6. CDR1 is SGHTS, CDR2 YDEGEE, per germline. DNA for the CDR3: TGTGCCAGCAGTCATAGGACAGGGGTTAATTCACCCCTCCACTTT. Its protein product is CASSHRTGVNSPLHF.

The genes are TRBV4-1 and TRBJ2-6, with D hard to call. Trimming stripped 2 bases from V and 1 base from J, with 3 bases between. The V gene's germline CDR1 is MGHRA and CDR2 YSYEKL. The CDR3 runs 14 residues. Here the CDR3 DNA reads TGCGCCAGCAGCCAACAATCTGGGGCCAACGTCCTGACTTTC. It specifies CASSQQSGANVLTF.

The rearrangement joins TRBV7-9 to TRBJ1-4; 9 bases line up with TRBD1. Germline assignment: CDR1 SEHNR and CDR2 FQNEAQ (reference sequence). The J segment lost 4 bases and the V segment lost 3 bases, leaving 3 bases of the junction unmatched. CDR3 length: 15 amino acids. CDR3 amino acids: CASSFSTGGNEKLFF. The CDR3 bases are TGTGCCAGCAGCTTCTCGACAGGGGGTAATGAAAAACTGTTTTTT.

This chain links TRBV19 with TRBJ2-7; the D gene is possibly TRBD1 (6 bases). The V and J ends lost 4 bases and 4 bases respectively, with 11 bases between them. Germline V gene sequence: CDR1 LNHDA, CDR2 SQIVND (reference sequence). CDR3 length equals 13 residues. As DNA, the CDR3 is TGTGCCAGTAGTACCCCAGGGACATACGAGCAGTACTTC. It specifies CASSTPGTYEQYF.

V is TRBV7-9 and J is TRBJ1-1; TRBD1 agrees at 7 bases. Germline loops: CDR1 SEHNR, CDR2 FQNEAQ (reference sequence). This CDR3 has 16 amino acids. V gave up 5 bases and J gave up 0 bases; unmatched junction bases: 9. CDR3 sequence: CASSGLDRRMNTEAFF. The CDR3 DNA reads TGTGCCAGCAGCGGCCTGGACAGGAGAATGAACACTGAAGCTTTCTTT.

This chain connects TRBV15 to TRBJ1-1; 8 nucleotides agree with TRBD1. Germline values: CDR1 LNHNV, CDR2 YYDKDF (reference sequence). The CDR3 runs 16 residues. J lost 0 bases, V lost 1 base, and 4 bases had no gene match. CDR3 sequence reads: CATSRGSGGMNTEAFF. As DNA, the CDR3 is TGTGCCACCAGCAGAGGCTCAGGGGGCATGAACACTGAAGCTTTCTTT.

The chain carries TRBV6-5 and TRBJ2-1, with TRBD1 as a possible D gene (6 bases). Deletions cut 6 bases from V and 7 bases from J, with 16 bases between. Germline loops: CDR1 MNHEY, CDR2 SVGAGI. CDR3 length: 14 amino acids. The CDR3 DNA reads as TGTGCCAGCAGCCTCCTCGACCAGGGGAATGAGCAGTTCTTC. Its translation is CASSLLDQGNEQFF.

The chain links TRBV5-4 to TRBJ2-3, with TRBD2 matching 7 bases. The V gene end was trimmed by 4 bases and the J gene end by 4 bases; junction bases not matched to a gene: 6. CDR1 and CDR2 (germline): SGHNT, YYREEE (reference sequence). CDR3 length: 14 residues. The CDR3 sequence: CASSPGGRADTQYF. CDR3 DNA sequence: TGTGCCAGCAGCCCGGGGGGTCGTGCAGATACGCAGTATTTT. Variable domain in full (rest from reference TRBV5-4 and TRBJ2-3): ETGVTQSPTHLIKTRGQQVTLRCSSQSGHNTVSWYQQALGQGPQFIFQYYREEENGRGNFPPRFSGLQFPNYSSELNVNALELDDSALYLCASSPGGRADTQYFGPGTRLTVL.

The rearrangement joins TRBV4-1 to TRBJ2-1, with no clear D. The CDR3 covers 15 residues. Germline CDR1 is MGHRA and CDR2 is YSYEKL. With 3 bases removed from V and 0 bases from J, the gap between germline ends came to 9 bases. CDR3 nucleotide sequence: TGCGCCAGCAGCCACCCATTGGGCTCCTACAATGAGCAGTTCTTC. It is translated as CASSHPLGSYNEQFF.

V is TRBV5-1 and J is TRBJ1-1; 9 bases are a match to TRBD1. The ends lost 4 bases at V and 7 bases at J; junction bases unmatched: 5. The CDR3 loop spans 13 amino acids. Germline CDR1 is SGHRS and CDR2 is YFSETQ. The CDR3 DNA reads TGCGCCAGCAGCCTCACAGGGGGCCATGAAGCTTTCTTT. Protein product: CASSLTGGHEAFF. Full variable domain (remainder filled in from reference TRBV5-1 and TRBJ1-1): KAGVTQTPRYLIKTRGQQVTLSCSPISGHRSVSWYQQTPGQGLQFLFEYFSETQRNKGNFPGRFSGRQFSNSRSEMNVSTLELGDSALYLCASSLTGGHEAFFGQGTRLTVV.

The rearrangement joins TRBV6-4 to TRBJ1-5, with D possibly matching TRBD1 (5 bases). This CDR3 has 17 residues. Trimming cost V 0 bases and J 2 bases, with 14 bases left between them. The germline CDR1 and CDR2 sequences are MRHNA and SNTAGT. The CDR3 DNA is TGTGCCAGCAGTGACTCCTTTGGGGGGAGAGGCAATCAGCCCCAGCATTTT. It is translated as CASSDSFGGRGNQPQHF.

The rearrangement links TRBV2 to TRBJ1-3; D unclear. Looked up from germline, CDR1 is SNHLY and CDR2 is FYNNEI. The V end was cut by 4 bases, the J end by 5 bases, with 3 bases between. This CDR3 has 11 residues. CDR3 amino acids: CASSVRNTIYF. CDR3 nucleotides: TGTGCCAGCAGTGTCCGAAACACCATATATTTT.

V is TRBV18 and J is TRBJ2-1, with 8 bases lining up with TRBD2. The V and J ends lost 3 bases and 4 bases, in that order; junction bases with no gene match: 11. This CDR3 is 17 amino acids long. Per germline, CDR1 KGHSH and CDR2 LQKENI. CDR3 bases: TGTGCCAGCTCACCCGTAAGCAGCGGGGGCCTGTACAATGAGCAGTTCTTC. Its translation: CASSPVSSGGLYNEQFF.

The chain joins TRBV3-1 (or the pseudogene TRBV3-2) to TRBJ2-3; D gene ambiguous. Trimming stripped 8 bases from V and 5 bases from J, with 14 bases between. The CDR3 has 13 amino acids. Germline V gives CDR1 LGHDT, CDR2 YNNKEL (reference sequence). CDR3 in amino acids: CASHGPRRDTQYF. The CDR3 nucleotides are TGTGCCAGCCACGGGCCCCGCCGAGATACGCAGTATTTT.

This clone was seen once. V usage is TRBV11-2 and J usage is TRBJ1-1, with D maybe TRBD1 (5 bases). V dropped 1 base and J dropped 1 base, with 7 bases sitting between them. The CDR3 runs 14 residues. Germline V gene data show CDR1 as SGHAT and CDR2 as FQNNGV. This CDR3 is CASSLGQRNTEAFF. DNA of the CDR3: TGTGCCAGCAGCTTAGGACAGAGGAACACTGAAGCTTTCTTT.

As concerns this clone: The same CDR3 is also encoded by other DNA sequences in this sample. The gene calls are TRBV7-3 and TRBJ1-1, with D possibly being TRBD1 (5 bases). Germline V gives CDR1 SGHTA, CDR2 FQGTGA. The CDR3 covers 13 residues. V dropped 2 bases and J dropped 1 base, with 5 bases sitting between them. CDR3 in DNA: TGTGCCAGCAGCTTAGGACAGAACACTGAAGCTTTCTTT. Translated: CASSLGQNTEAFF.

The chain employs TRBV7-9 and TRBJ1-3; D is ambiguous. The CDR3 consists of 15 residues. Germline-derived CDR1 and CDR2 are SEHNR and FQNEAQ (reference sequence). The germline V and J ends were trimmed by 5 bases and 0 bases, with 11 bases remaining between them. The CDR3 sequence: CASSVLKASGNTIYF. The CDR3 DNA follows: TGTGCCAGCAGCGTCTTGAAGGCCTCTGGAAACACCATATATTTT.

The rearrangement uses TRBV7-9 and TRBJ2-1; no clear D. Germline CDR1 SEHNR, CDR2 FQNEAQ (reference sequence). Deletions cut 2 bases from V and 5 bases from J, with 16 bases between. CDR3 length: 16 residues. The CDR3 DNA reads TGTGCCAGCAGCTTAAGGTGGCAGTCAGACAACAATGAGCAGTTCTTC. Amino acid sequence: CASSLRWQSDNNEQFF.

V usage is TRBV24-1 and J usage is TRBJ1-2, with a possible D match to TRBD1 (5 bases). The CDR3 totals 16 residues. Trimming removed 4 bases at V and 8 bases at J, with 22 bases between. Germline-derived CDR1 and CDR2 are KGHDR and SFDVKD. This CDR3 reads CATSESGGDRYGGYTF. Written as DNA, the CDR3 is TGTGCCACCAGTGAGTCCGGGGGAGACCGTTACGGGGGCTACACCTTC.

The CDR3 loop is CASSETGRGDIQYF. The CDR3 DNA is TGTGCCAGCAGTGAGACAGGGCGGGGGGACATTCAGTACTTC. The V gene is TRBV27, the J gene TRBJ2-4; a possible D gene is TRBD2 (8 bases). V was trimmed by 5 bases and J by 8 bases, leaving 16 bases between them. The CDR3 spans 14 residues. The V gene's germline CDR1 is MNHEY and CDR2 SMNVEV (reference sequence).

This clone showed up just once. This sequence joins TRBV6-6 and TRBJ2-2, with D perhaps matching TRBD2 (5 bases). The V end was cut by 2 bases, the J end by 2 bases, with 6 bases between. The CDR3 has 14 residues. CDR1 is MNHNY and CDR2 is SVGAGI in the germline V gene (reference sequence). Here the CDR3 reads CASSYTGNTGELFF. CDR3 nucleotide sequence: TGTGCCAGCAGTTACACGGGAAACACCGGGGAGCTGTTTTTT.

This sequence joins TRBV6-1 and TRBJ1-1; D gene unclear. V lost 0 bases and J 6 bases, leaving 8 bases between the germline ends. Germline CDR1 MNHNS, CDR2 SASEGT. The CDR3 consists of 13 residues. CDR3 loop: CASSEASRSEAFF. Here the CDR3 DNA reads TGTGCCAGCAGTGAAGCTTCGAGATCTGAAGCTTTCTTT.

The chain links TRBV4-1 to TRBJ2-7, with TRBD2 identical over 7 bases. The V gene's germline CDR1 is MGHRA and CDR2 YSYEKL. This CDR3 comprises 13 residues. V lost 3 bases and J lost 6; bases outside the gene matches: 5. This CDR3 is CASSHPGLSEQYF. CDR3 nucleotides: TGCGCCAGCAGCCACCCGGGACTATCCGAGCAGTACTTC.

This sequence joins TRBV4-1 and TRBJ1-1; 7 bases agree with TRBD1. Germline CDR1 and CDR2: MGHRA and YSYEKL. The CDR3 has 18 amino acids. The V and J ends lost 2 bases and 0 bases, in that order; junction bases with no gene match: 12. The CDR3 sequence: CASSQLTYKGGLNTEAFF. The CDR3 DNA sequence: TGCGCCAGCAGCCAACTGACTTACAAAGGGGGCCTGAACACTGAAGCTTTCTTT.